Each of the 11 T cell receptor beta chains below was sequenced from the same sample in a study of T cell repertoires in cytomegalovirus infection. TCRdb re-analysed the reads in MiXCR, keeping a single row per CDR3 protein. This table has approximately 120,000 distinct CDR3 sequences, around 30% appearing once. No antigen is known for these receptors. The sample here was CD8+ T cells from cultured PBMCs, taken from culture after CMV antigen stimulation. The source is a human donor in good health (CMV status not recorded). Some clones in this sample may be carry-over from other donors' samples.

V gene TRBV7-6 combines with J gene TRBJ2-3, with 7 bases aligning to TRBD2. The germline V gene has CDR1 SGHVS and CDR2 FNYEAQ. The CDR3 sequence is 13 residues long. With V trimmed by 2 bases and J by 4 bases, 0 bases remained unmatched. The CDR3: CASSLRGADTQYF. CDR3 coding DNA: TGTGCCAGCAGCTTACGGGGGGCAGATACGCAGTATTTT.

The V gene is TRBV19, the J gene TRBJ1-5; D unclear. V gave up 5 bases and J gave up 2 bases, with 13 bases separating them. The CDR3 has 15 amino acids. Germline lookup yields CDR1 LNHDA and CDR2 SQIVND (reference sequence). CDR3 sequence reads: CASSVQDGGNQPQHF. The CDR3 region has the DNA TGTGCCAGTAGTGTTCAGGATGGCGGCAATCAGCCCCAGCATTTT.

The chain recombines TRBV4-1 with TRBJ2-5; 12 bases align to TRBD2. CDR1 is MGHRA, CDR2 YSYEKL, per germline. The J segment lost 1 base and the V segment lost 4 bases, leaving 4 bases of the junction unmatched. The CDR3 consists of 16 residues. The CDR3 loop reads CASSLGLAGSQETQYF. In nucleotides, the CDR3 is TGCGCCAGCAGCCTCGGACTAGCGGGAAGCCAAGAGACCCAGTACTTC.

The chain has TRBV20-1 and TRBJ2-7; D is tentatively TRBD1 or TRBD2 (5 bases each). Germline assignment: CDR1 DFQATT and CDR2 SNEGSKA (reference sequence). The CDR3 is made up of 15 amino acids. V lost 6 bases and J lost 1, with 19 bases in between. For the CDR3, the DNA is TGCAGTGCCCTCAGCAGGGACGCTTCTTCCTACGAGCAGTACTTC. This encodes CSALSRDASSYEQYF.

This clonotype occurred once. The genes are TRBV28 and TRBJ2-7; tentatively, D is TRBD1 or TRBD2 (5 bases each). The CDR3 length is 13 residues. Germline CDR1 reads MDHEN; CDR2 reads SYDVKM. V lost 6 bases and J 4 bases, leaving 13 bases between the germline ends. The CDR3 nucleotides read TGTGCCAGCAGGGGCCGGGACGGTTACGAGCAGTACTTC. Its protein product is CASRGRDGYEQYF.

The gene calls are TRBV7-9 and TRBJ2-7; D possibly corresponds to TRBD1 (5 bases). Trimming stripped 0 bases from V and 3 bases from J, with 9 bases between. The CDR3 is made up of 14 amino acids. CDR1 and CDR2 (germline): SEHNR, FQNEAQ (reference sequence). CDR3 DNA sequence: TGTGCCAGCAGCTTAGCGGGGCACGGCTACGAGCAGTACTTC. Translated, it gives CASSLAGHGYEQYF. The entire variable domain, with the rest obtained from reference TRBV7-9 and TRBJ2-7, is as follows: DTGVSQNPRHKITKRGQNVTFRCDPISEHNRLYWYRQTLGQGPEFLTYFQNEAQLEKSRLLSDRFSAERPKGSFSTLEIQRTEQGDSAMYLCASSLAGHGYEQYFGPGTRLTVT.

This sequence joins TRBV7-9 and TRBJ2-5; TRBD2 agrees at 7 bases. J gave up 3 bases and V 5 bases, and 6 bases lay outside the gene matches. The CDR3 totals 14 residues. CDR1 is SEHNR, CDR2 FQNEAQ, per germline (reference sequence). CDR3 residues: CASSEWGREETQYF. DNA for the CDR3: TGTGCCAGCAGCGAGTGGGGGAGGGAAGAGACCCAGTACTTC.

The J gene is TRBJ2-2, the V gene TRBV9; no clear D gene. Germline V CDR1 and CDR2: SGDLS, YYNGEE. Trimming took 4 bases from V and 4 from J, leaving 17 bases between them. CDR3 length: 16 residues. CDR3 DNA sequence: TGTGCCAGCAGCCCCCACGCGTCGGCAGGCACCGGGGAGCTGTTTTTT. It encodes CASSPHASAGTGELFF.

This clonotype has a handful of counts. The chain has TRBV12-3 or TRBV12-4 and TRBJ2-1, with TRBD2 matching over 11 bases. This CDR3 is built from 17 residues. V trimming: 6 bases; J trimming: 5 bases; junction bases outside the gene matches: 12. CDR3 nucleotides: TGTGCCAGCAGCCCTGACTCAACTAGCGGGAGACACAATGAGCAGTTCTTC. Its protein product is CASSPDSTSGRHNEQFF.

This clonotype was observed a handful of times. The chain joins TRBV4-3 to TRBJ2-1, with a tentative D call TRBD1 (7 bases). CDR3 size: 19 residues. From germline, CDR1 is LGHNA and CDR2 YSLEER. The germline V and J ends were trimmed by 1 base and 3 bases, with 22 bases remaining between them. CDR3: CASSQVAQGDSLIYNEQFF. CDR3 in DNA: TGCGCCAGCAGCCAAGTAGCGCAGGGGGACTCCTTAATCTACAATGAGCAGTTCTTC.

This chain uses TRBV4-1 with TRBJ1-4; tentative D call: TRBD1 (6 bases). The V gene lost 4 bases and the J gene lost 8 bases, with 17 bases spanning the gap. The CDR3 extends over 15 amino acids. Germline loops: CDR1 MGHRA, CDR2 YSYEKL. The CDR3 sequence: CASSPTQGPWEKLFF. The CDR3 DNA reads TGCGCCAGCAGCCCCACCCAGGGGCCATGGGAAAAACTGTTTTTT.